Listed below are T cell receptor beta chains from one sample, sequenced in a study of identifying expanded T cells in peripheral blood. Sequencing was performed with immunoSEQ multiplex PCR; in TCRdb, only in-frame clones are kept and a portion is missing. The data contain about 84,000 clones, more than 75% of them singletons. Sequenced sample: blood. These receptors were obtained from a person between 18 and 70 years old in good health. Each CDR3 is given with its conserved first and last residue. The order of the fields is D gene, J gene, V gene, clone size, CDR3 DNA, CDR3 protein. D genes are given only for firm matches. Clone size appears in some rows only: once, few, many, or a class for an expanded clone.

>TRBD2|TRBJ2-7|TRBV5-6|once
TGTGCCAGCAGCCAAAGACTAGCGGGTGTGAGCTCCTACGAGCAGTACTTC
CASSQRLAGVSSYEQYF
>.|TRBJ2-2|TRBV19|.
TGTGCCAGTAGTATTGTCTCCAGGGGCCTCCTCACCGGGGAGCTGTTTTTT
CASSIVSRGLLTGELFF
>.|TRBJ1-5|TRBV5-8|.
TGTGCCAGCAGTACTTTTGGGCAGCTCAATCAGCCCCAGCATTTT
CASSTFGQLNQPQHF
>.|TRBJ2-7|TRBV11-1|.
TGTGCCAGCAGCACCTTCGAGGAGACCTACGAGCAGTACTTC
CASSTFEETYEQYF
>TRBD1|TRBJ2-7|TRBV11-2|once
TGTGCCAGCAGCCCCAGTGGACAGGGGGCGGAAGAGCAGTACTTC
CASSPSGQGAEEQYF
>TRBD1|TRBJ2-3|TRBV7-8|.
TGTGCCAGCAGCTTAGAATTAGGGACAGGGGGTAGAGACACGCAGTATTTT
CASSLELGTGGRDTQYF
>TRBD1|TRBJ1-5|TRBV19|few
TGTGCCAGTAACGGGGACAGGGGCTATAGCAATCAGCCCCAGCATTTT
CASNGDRGYSNQPQHF
>TRBD1|TRBJ1-2|TRBV7-2|.
TGTGCCAGCAGCTTATCCGGGACAGGGTACTATGGCTACACCTTC
CASSLSGTGYYGYTF
>.|TRBJ1-2|TRBV4-3|.
TGCGCCAGCAGCCAAGATCAGAACACAGGGAACTATGGCTACACCTTC
CASSQDQNTGNYGYTF
>.|TRBJ2-7|TRBV5-5|.
TGTGCCAGCAGCCCCCTCGGCCAGGTGGGATACGAGCAGTACTTC
CASSPLGQVGYEQYF
>.|TRBJ1-2|TRBV6-5|.
TGTGCCAGCAGTTCTGAAGGACCGGGGGGCTATGGCTACACCTTC
CASSSEGPGGYGYTF
>.|TRBJ1-2|TRBV2|.
TGTGCCAGCAGTGATAGTTGGAGTAATGGCTACACCTTC
CASSDSWSNGYTF
>TRBD1|TRBJ1-4|TRBV6-5|.
TGTGCCAGCAGTTACGGCACAGGGGCCGATGAAAAACTGTTTTTT
CASSYGTGADEKLFF
>TRBD1|TRBJ1-1|TRBV7-8|.
TGTGCCAGCACCTTCCGACGGACAGGGGGAACTGAAGCTTTCTTT
CASTFRRTGGTEAFF
>.|TRBJ2-1|TRBV4-1|.
TGCGCCAGCAGCCAAGGGGCGGCCAGCTCCTACAATGAGCAGTTCTTC
CASSQGAASSYNEQFF
>.|TRBJ2-7|TRBV6-1|.
TGTGCCAGCAGTGACCAACCTATAGACCGAGTGCAGTACTTC
CASSDQPIDRVQYF
>TRBD2|TRBJ2-5|TRBV18|.
TGTGCCAGCTCAACCAGCGGGGCCCAAGAGACCCAGTACTTC
CASSTSGAQETQYF
>.|TRBJ1-1|TRBV11-3|.
TGTGCCAGCAGCTTAGAAGGGGGAAGGAACACTGAAGCTTTCTTT
CASSLEGGRNTEAFF
>TRBD1|TRBJ1-1|TRBV10-2|.
TGCGCCAGCAAACCGGGACAGGGCTGGACTGAAGCTTTCTTT
CASKPGQGWTEAFF
>.|TRBJ2-7|TRBV5-8|few
TGTGCCAGCAGCTACCGGGGGTCCTACGAGCAGTACTTC
CASSYRGSYEQYF
>TRBD1|TRBJ2-5|TRBV4-1|.
TGCGCCAGCAGCCACCCGGACAGGGGCGATAAAGAGACCCAGTACTTC
CASSHPDRGDKETQYF
>.|TRBJ1-4|TRBV4-1|.
TGCGCCAGCAGCCCCTCTAGGGCGAATGAAAAACTGTTTTTT
CASSPSRANEKLFF
>TRBD1|TRBJ1-2|TRBV6-5|.
TGTGCCAGCAGCCCTTTCAGGGGGCCCGGCTACACCTTC
CASSPFRGPGYTF
>.|TRBJ2-7|TRBV27|.
TGTGCCAGCAGTTTAGGGGGCAGGGAGGGCGACGAGCAGTACTTC
CASSLGGREGDEQYF
>TRBD1|TRBJ2-7|TRBV11-2|.
TGTGCCAGCAGCTTAGGAGGGGACAGCTCCTACGAGCAGTACTTC
CASSLGGDSSYEQYF
>TRBD1|TRBJ2-3|TRBV6-4|few
TGTGCCAGCAGTGCCACGACAGGGGGCACAGATACGCAGTATTTT
CASSATTGGTDTQYF
>.|TRBJ2-7|TRBV2|.
TGTGCCAGCTACCTAAGGACAGAAAAAGAGCAGTACTTC
CASYLRTEKEQYF
>.|TRBJ2-5|TRBV6-1|.
TGTGCCAGCAGTGAAGGTAGACGGGACCATGGGGCCCAGTACTTC
CASSEGRRDHGAQYF
>.|TRBJ2-1|TRBV2|once
TGTGCCAGCAGCGTACTTCTAGAGGATGAGCAGTTCTTC
CASSVLLEDEQFF
>.|TRBJ1-2|TRBV5-5|few
TGTGCCAGCAGCCGCTTGATTCCTGAGGCGTACTATGGCTACACCTTC
CASSRLIPEAYYGYTF
>TRBD1|TRBJ1-4|TRBV4-3|.
TGCGCCAGCAGCCAATACGTGCAGGGGGCGCAGGATGAAAAACTGTTTTTT
CASSQYVQGAQDEKLFF
>TRBD1|TRBJ1-4|TRBV5-1|.
TGCGCCAGCAGCTTCCGGACAGGGTCTAGTGAAAAACTGTTTTTT
CASSFRTGSSEKLFF
>.|TRBJ1-1|TRBV7-2|.
TGTGCCAGCAGCCTCTCCAGAGGAATGAACACTGAAGCTTTCTTT
CASSLSRGMNTEAFF
>.|TRBJ1-5|TRBV19|few
TGTGCCAGTAGCCAAGGGGTGCAGCCCCAGCATTTT
CASSQGVQPQHF
>TRBD1|TRBJ2-1|TRBV7-9|.
TGTGCCAGCAGCCTCGGACAGGGGACGTTCAATGAGCAGTTCTTC
CASSLGQGTFNEQFF
>TRBD2|TRBJ2-1|TRBV7-2|.
TGTGCCAGCAGCTTAACGGCTAGCGGGGGGACTACGGCGAATGAGCAGTTCTTC
CASSLTASGGTTANEQFF
>TRBD1|TRBJ1-3|TRBV4-1|.
TGCGCCAGCAGCCAAGTGACAGGGGCTGGAAACACCATATATTTT
CASSQVTGAGNTIYF
>.|TRBJ1-2|TRBV4-3|.
TGCGCCAGCAGCCAAGATATAGTATTCTGGGGCTACACCTTC
CASSQDIVFWGYTF
>.|TRBJ1-1|TRBV9|few
TGTGCCAGCAGCGTATCCACCATGAACACTGAAGCTTTCTTT
CASSVSTMNTEAFF
>TRBD2|TRBJ2-5|TRBV7-9|.
TGTGCCAGCAGTTCGGGACTAGCGGGGGGACTGGCGAAAGAGACCCAGTACTTC
CASSSGLAGGLAKETQYF
>TRBD2|TRBJ2-7|TRBV30|.
TGTGCCTGCACTAGCGGGGGGTTATACGAGCAGTACTTC
CACTSGGLYEQYF
>TRBD1|TRBJ1-1|TRBV15|.
TGTGCCACCAGCACCGGACAGGTTAACACTGAAGCTTTCTTT
CATSTGQVNTEAFF
>.|TRBJ1-2|TRBV19|.
TGTGCCAGTACTACCGGACTGGGGGGAGCTAACTATGGCTACACCTTC
CASTTGLGGANYGYTF
>.|TRBJ2-7|TRBV5-1|.
TGCGCCAGCAGCTTGTCACCGGTTGACGAGCAGTACTTC
CASSLSPVDEQYF
>.|TRBJ2-7|TRBV10-1|.
.
CASILGHEQYF
>.|TRBJ2-5|TRBV29-1|.
TGCAGCGTTGTCTCCGGCAGCCAAGAGACCCAGTACTTC
CSVVSGSQETQYF
>.|TRBJ1-5|TRBV7-2|.
TGTGCCAGCAGCCTCACACACACCAGCAATCAGCCCCAGCATTTT
CASSLTHTSNQPQHF
>.|TRBJ1-2|TRBV7-2|.
TGTGCCAGCAGCCCGGTCCTATACAACTATGGCTACACCTTC
CASSPVLYNYGYTF
>.|TRBJ1-6|TRBV2|.
TGTGCCAGCAGTGTCTCGGACAGCCTCAATTCACCCCTCCACTTT
CASSVSDSLNSPLHF
>.|TRBJ1-2|TRBV4-3|.
TGCGCCAGCAGCCAAGATAGACGGTCCGGGGACTACACCTTC
CASSQDRRSGDYTF